This T cell receptor beta chain was found in a study of blood T cells in healthy people across ages. Study-wide findings and caveats: Significant beta diversity loss was already apparent by age approximately 40, declining roughly linearly. Donor CMV status, an unknown factor, possibly confounded changes in expanded clonotypes. Compared with aged donors, long-lived donors showed fewer expanded clones, suggesting selection.

In its sample, this clonotype was seen many times. Its antigen is currently unknown. CDR3 length equals 16 residues. Germline V lookup: CDR1 SNHLY, CDR2 FYNNEI. V was cut by 0 bases and J by 2 bases, with 12 bases left in between. A second roughly 6 to 12 cycle PCR used barcoded and J-beta primers. A minimum of 3 million CDR3-containing paired-end reads was obtained for each sample. MiXCR, run by TCRdb on the 5' RACE reads, gives a single entry per CDR3 protein. The sample includes 650,000 to 1,000,000 distinct CDR3 sequences, around 36% of them seen just once. The rearrangement joins TRBV2 to TRBJ2-3, with D perhaps matching TRBD2 (6 bases). The TCR originated in a man between 18 and 29 years old in good health. Material: blood. As DNA, the CDR3 is TGTGCCAGCAGTGAAGCAGCGGGTGCCCTCACAGATACGCAGTATTTT. This codes for CASSEAAGALTDTQYF. The full variable domain, completed using reference TRBV2 and TRBJ2-3, is EPEVTQTPSHQVTQMGQEVILRCVPISNHLYFYWYRQILGQKVEFLVSFYNNEISEKSEIFDDQFSVERPDGSNFTLKIRSTKLEDSAMYFCASSEAAGALTDTQYFGPGTRLTVL.